The entry that follows covers one TCR beta chain sequence. The data derive from a study of identical twins. TCRdb itself ran the 5' RACE reads through MiXCR, one entry per CDR3 protein. The data show around 670,000 distinct CDR3 sequences, with roughly 6% seen just once and roughly 2% held by the top ten. This CDR3 is built from 15 residues. V was clipped by 4 bases and J by 0 bases, with 12 bases between them. Per the germline V gene, CDR1 is MNHEY and CDR2 is SVGEGT. The sequencing sample was made of naive T cells sorted from blood. The V call is TRBV6-2 or TRBV6-3, the J call TRBJ1-2; D remains unclear. The TCR sequence derives from a young man in good health. The CDR3 DNA reads as TGTGCCAGCAGTTTTCTTCCAGCCTCTAACTATGGCTACACCTTC. As protein: CASSFLPASNYGYTF.